The rows below give T cell receptor beta chains drawn from one sample of a study of cytomegalovirus exposure and HLA in healthy donors. Here immunoSEQ multiplex PCR was the method, and the copy in TCRdb shows in-frame clones only, minus some. The sample lists some 140,000 clones, about 9.1% occurring once. Specimen: PBMCs. Every receptor here comes from a middle-aged woman in good health and CMV-seropositive. Both conserved end residues are part of each CDR3. D genes are given only for firm matches. Size is omitted from some rows. Given values are once, few, many or a class for expanded clones.

D gene	V gene	J gene	clone size	CDR3 DNA	CDR3 protein
-	TRBV6-1	TRBJ2-1	-	TGTGCCAGCAGCTCCGGGATCTACAATGAGCAGTTCTTC	CASSSGIYNEQFF
TRBD1	TRBV4-1	TRBJ1-1	-	TGCGCCAGCAGCCAGGTACAGGGGGGCGGCACTGAAGCTTTCTTT	CASSQVQGGGTEAFF
TRBD2	TRBV10-1	TRBJ2-5	few	TGCGCCAGCAGTCCCGGGACTAGCATTGAGACCCAGTACTTC	CASSPGTSIETQYF
TRBD1	TRBV29-1	TRBJ2-7	-	TGCAGCGTTGCCTCGGACAGGAGCTCCTACGAGCAGTACTTC	CSVASDRSSYEQYF
TRBD1	TRBV9	TRBJ1-2	-	TGTGCCAGCAGCGTAGGGGGACAGAGCAACTATGGCTACACCTTC	CASSVGGQSNYGYTF
-	TRBV7-9	TRBJ2-7	-	TGTGCCAGCAGCTCTGCGGGGTACGAGCAGTACTTC	CASSSAGYEQYF
TRBD1	TRBV29-1	TRBJ2-7	-	TGCAGCGTTGAATGGCAGGGGGCCTACGAGCAGTACTTC	CSVEWQGAYEQYF
-	TRBV7-2	TRBJ1-2	-	TGTGCCAGCAGCTTAAGAATGGGTGGGGGGAATGGCTACACCTTC	CASSLRMGGGNGYTF
TRBD1	TRBV10-3	TRBJ1-6	-	TGTGCCATCAGTCCCTCAGGGGGCCATAATTCACCCCTCCACTTT	CAISPSGGHNSPLHF
-	TRBV5-5	TRBJ1-2	many	TGTGCCAGCAGCTTAAACCCCGGGACAAATTATGGCTACACCTTC	CASSLNPGTNYGYTF
TRBD1	TRBV5-4	TRBJ2-2	-	TGTGCCAGCAGCAGCGGGACAGGGGGCTTCACCGGGGAGCTGTTTTTT	CASSSGTGGFTGELFF
-	TRBV5-4	TRBJ1-4	-	TGTGCCAGCAGCCCCGAGTGGGGGAGGGGTGAAAAACTGTTTTTT	CASSPEWGRGEKLFF
TRBD2	TRBV7-2	TRBJ2-4	-	TGTGCCAGCAGCTTACTTGAGCGGGGGGGGTCCTTGAACTTC	CASSLLERGGSLNF
-	TRBV6-5	TRBJ2-7	few	TGTGCCAGCAGCCCTTTGGAGGGTTGGGAGCAGTACTTC	CASSPLEGWEQYF
TRBD1	TRBV19	TRBJ1-1	few	TGTGCCAGTAGCCAGACAGGGGGAACTGAAGCTTTCTTT	CASSQTGGTEAFF
-	TRBV6-1	TRBJ2-5	-	TGTGCCACCCAGGACTATCGTCAAGAGACCCAGTACTTC	CATQDYRQETQYF
TRBD1	TRBV9	TRBJ2-1	few	TGTGCCAGCAGCGTAGCAGGGGGCGAGGGGCACAATGAGCAGTTCTTC	CASSVAGGEGHNEQFF
TRBD2	TRBV7-9	TRBJ2-1	-	TGTGCCAGCAGATCTAGCGGGGGCTCCTACAATGAGCAGTTCTTC	CASRSSGGSYNEQFF
-	TRBV5-1	TRBJ1-1	-	TGCGCCAGCAGCTTGGGGGGGCTGACTGAAGCTTTCTTT	CASSLGGLTEAFF
-	TRBV6-6	TRBJ1-2	-	TGTGCCAGCAGCCGAGGCAGACTGAACTATGGCTACACCTTC	CASSRGRLNYGYTF
-	TRBV6-1	TRBJ2-1	-	TGTGCCAGCAGCGTTACAGGCAGCTCCTACAATGAGCAGTTCTTC	CASSVTGSSYNEQFF
-	TRBV19	TRBJ1-1	few	TGTGCCAGTAGTGACCAGACAGGCTCGAACACTGAAGCTTTCTTT	CASSDQTGSNTEAFF
TRBD2	TRBV6-1	TRBJ2-7	-	TGTGCCAGCAGTGATACTGGGGGGAAACTAGCGGGGGGAAAGCTCTACGAGCAGTACTTC	CASSDTGGKLAGGKLYEQYF
TRBD2	TRBV6-5	TRBJ2-5	few	TGTGCCAGCAGCCCAGGACTAGCGGGGGGAGTCCAGTACTTC	CASSPGLAGGVQYF
-	TRBV6-1	TRBJ2-7	few	TGTGCCAGCAGTGAAGGTCTAGGATATAACTACGAGCAGTACTTC	CASSEGLGYNYEQYF
-	TRBV10-3	TRBJ1-3	-	TGTGCCATCAGGGAGGACAGTGCCTCTGGAAACACCATATATTTT	CAIREDSASGNTIYF
TRBD1	TRBV18	TRBJ2-3	-	TGTGCCAGCGCACCGACAGGGAGCACAGATACGCAGTATTTT	CASAPTGSTDTQYF
TRBD2	TRBV9	TRBJ2-2	-	TGTGCCAGCAGCGTAGGAGCGGGGGGACACACCGGGGAGCTGTTTTTT	CASSVGAGGHTGELFF
-	TRBV5-1	TRBJ2-7	few	TGCGCCAGCAGTACGGGACAAAACTCCTACGAGCAGTACTTC	CASSTGQNSYEQYF
TRBD1	TRBV9	TRBJ1-4	few	TGTGCCAGCGGCGGACAGGCCCTCAATGAAAAACTGTTTTTT	CASGGQALNEKLFF
-	TRBV27	TRBJ1-2	-	TGTGCCAGCAGTTTATGGGCAGGGCAGAACTATGGCTACACCTTC	CASSLWAGQNYGYTF
TRBD1	TRBV5-1	TRBJ2-7	few	TGCGCCAGCAGCTCGACAGGGGGTAACGACGAGCAGTACTTC	CASSSTGGNDEQYF
-	TRBV2	TRBJ1-1	few	TGTGCCAGCAGTGGGGACGATTTTGGGGGGATGAACACTGAAGCTTTCTTT	CASSGDDFGGMNTEAFF
TRBD2	TRBV6-1	TRBJ2-7	-	TGTGCCAGCAGTGAAAGTCTAGCGGACTCCTACGAGCAGTACTTC	CASSESLADSYEQYF
-	TRBV2	TRBJ1-2	few	TGTGCCAGCAGTGGGGGGACATCTTATGGCTACACCTTC	CASSGGTSYGYTF
TRBD1	TRBV5-1	TRBJ1-1	-	TGCGCCAGCAGCTTCTTGACAGGGGGCACTGAAGCTTTCTTT	CASSFLTGGTEAFF
-	TRBV9	TRBJ2-1	-	TGTGCCAGCAGCCCTTGGGGGGAAGGGAATGAGCAGTTCTTC	CASSPWGEGNEQFF
-	TRBV5-1	TRBJ2-2	-	TGCGCCAGCAGCTTGGGACAGGAGGACACCGGGGAGCTGTTTTTT	CASSLGQEDTGELFF
TRBD2	TRBV4-1	TRBJ2-1	few	TGCGCCAGCAGCCGTCGGCTAGCGGACTCCTACAATGAGCAGTTCTTC	CASSRRLADSYNEQFF
TRBD2	TRBV13	TRBJ2-1	-	TGTGCCAGCATGCGGGCCGGGGGGAGGAATGAGCAGTTCTTC	CASMRAGGRNEQFF
-	TRBV19	TRBJ1-6	-	TGTGCCAGTAGCCTGTTAGTGTACAATTCACCCCTCCACTTT	CASSLLVYNSPLHF
TRBD1	TRBV6-6	TRBJ1-3	-	TGTGCCAGCAGTTACGGACAGGGGCCTGGAAACACCATATATTTT	CASSYGQGPGNTIYF
-	TRBV2	TRBJ1-4	-	TGTGCCAGCAGTGAAGCGCGTGGAGACAAACTGTTTTTT	CASSEARGDKLFF
TRBD1	TRBV27	TRBJ2-2	-	TGTGCCAGCAGTTCCCCCGACAGGGGCCCCGGGGAGCTGTTTTTT	CASSSPDRGPGELFF
-	TRBV7-8	TRBJ1-6	few	TGTGCCAGCAGCTCCGGGGCAGGGGTATACAATTCACCCCTCCACTTT	CASSSGAGVYNSPLHF
TRBD1	TRBV7-2	TRBJ2-7	few	TGTGCCAGCAGCTTAGGCAGGGGGCTCTACGAGCAGTACTTC	CASSLGRGLYEQYF
TRBD2	TRBV18	TRBJ2-5	-	TGTGCCAGCTCACCCCGAGGCGGGGGGCAAGAGACCCAGTACTTC	CASSPRGGGQETQYF
TRBD1	TRBV11-3	TRBJ2-7	few	TGTGCCAGCAGCTTGGAGACAGGGAGTTACGAGCAGTACTTC	CASSLETGSYEQYF
TRBD2	TRBV11-1	TRBJ2-3	-	TGTGCCAGCAGCTTAAGGCTAGCGGGGGCCGCAGATACGCAGTATTTT	CASSLRLAGAADTQYF
TRBD2	TRBV6-5	TRBJ2-5	few	TGTGCCAGCAGTTATTTCAGAGGGACTAGCCAAGAGACCCAGTACTTC	CASSYFRGTSQETQYF
TRBD1	TRBV10-3	TRBJ1-2	few	TGTGCCGCGTCGATGGAAAGGACAGGGAAGGCCGAATTC	CAASMERTGKAEF
-	TRBV19	TRBJ2-5	-	TGTGCCAGTCAACGGGGGGCACGAGAGACCCAGTACTTC	CASQRGARETQYF